This TCR beta chain was captured by sequencing in a study of fetal regulatory T cell absence and autoimmunity. Whole-study findings and limits: Pancreas TCRs were oligoclonally enriched versus cord blood, some clones over 80-fold. The oligoclonal enrichment was interpreted as supporting antigen-driven pancreatic autoimmunity before birth in IPEX syndrome. Broadly similar TRB gene family usage was seen in pancreas and cord blood.

This was a survey-level run. Assay: immunoSEQ multiplex PCR; the TCRdb copy retains only in-frame clones and omits some. The table has about 43,000 clones, roughly 83% seen once. The CDR3 length is 15 residues. Germline CDR1 SGHTA, CDR2 FQGNSA. The ends were cut back, 1 base at V and 5 bases at J, with 14 bases in the middle. In regard to this clone: Its matching antigen is unknown.

Sequencing was carried out using cord blood. The TCR sequence derives from a newborn boy with IPEX syndrome. The rearrangement joins TRBV7-2 to TRBJ1-1; the D gene is possibly TRBD1 (5 bases). CDR3 sequence (DNA): TGTGCCAGCAGCTTAGTTACAGGACATTCAACTGAAGCTTTCTTT. Its protein is CASSLVTGHSTEAFF.